The clone carrying this T cell receptor (beta chain) has ten or more counts. Germline CDR1 is MNHEY and CDR2 is SVGAGI. CDR3 size: 11 residues. V was cut by 7 bases and J by 2 bases, with 5 bases left in between. Unique molecular identifiers tagged the TCRbeta library. Each CDR3 protein is one row after TCRdb ran MiXCR on the PCR reads. Found here are 65,000 to 90,000 distinct CDR3 sequences, roughly a tenth of them singletons; the top ten hold about 13%. The data derive from a study of T-cell reconstitution after alpha-beta-depleted transplantation in children. The TCR comes from a boy younger than 18 with acute myeloid leukemia, due to receive a stem cell transplant. The input for sequencing was PBMCs, taken before TCRalphabeta/CD19-depleted stem cell transplant. This sequence joins TRBV6-5 and TRBJ1-1, with unresolved D. The chain's CDR3 is CASKRNTEAFF. DNA of the CDR3: TGTGCCAGCAAAAGAAACACTGAAGCTTTCTTT.